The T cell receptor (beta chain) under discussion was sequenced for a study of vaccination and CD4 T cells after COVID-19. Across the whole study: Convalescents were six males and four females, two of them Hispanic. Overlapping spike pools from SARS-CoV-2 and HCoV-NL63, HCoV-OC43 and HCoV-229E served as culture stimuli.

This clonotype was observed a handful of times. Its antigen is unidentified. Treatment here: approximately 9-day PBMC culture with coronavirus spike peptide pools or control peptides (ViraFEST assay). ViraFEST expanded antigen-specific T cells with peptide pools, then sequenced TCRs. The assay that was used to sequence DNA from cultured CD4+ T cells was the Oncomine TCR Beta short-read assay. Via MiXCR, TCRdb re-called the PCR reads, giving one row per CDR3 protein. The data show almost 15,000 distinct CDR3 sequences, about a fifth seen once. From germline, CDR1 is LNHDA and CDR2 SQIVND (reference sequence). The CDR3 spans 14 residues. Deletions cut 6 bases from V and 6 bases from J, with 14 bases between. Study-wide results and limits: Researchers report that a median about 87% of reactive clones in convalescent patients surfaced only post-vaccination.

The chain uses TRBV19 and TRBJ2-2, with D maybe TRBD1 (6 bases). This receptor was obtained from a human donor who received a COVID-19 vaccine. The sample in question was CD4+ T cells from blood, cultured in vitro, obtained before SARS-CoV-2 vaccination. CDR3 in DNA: TGTGCCAGTAGGCCACAGGGTAGGCCCGGGGAGCTGTTTTTT. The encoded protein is CASRPQGRPGELFF.